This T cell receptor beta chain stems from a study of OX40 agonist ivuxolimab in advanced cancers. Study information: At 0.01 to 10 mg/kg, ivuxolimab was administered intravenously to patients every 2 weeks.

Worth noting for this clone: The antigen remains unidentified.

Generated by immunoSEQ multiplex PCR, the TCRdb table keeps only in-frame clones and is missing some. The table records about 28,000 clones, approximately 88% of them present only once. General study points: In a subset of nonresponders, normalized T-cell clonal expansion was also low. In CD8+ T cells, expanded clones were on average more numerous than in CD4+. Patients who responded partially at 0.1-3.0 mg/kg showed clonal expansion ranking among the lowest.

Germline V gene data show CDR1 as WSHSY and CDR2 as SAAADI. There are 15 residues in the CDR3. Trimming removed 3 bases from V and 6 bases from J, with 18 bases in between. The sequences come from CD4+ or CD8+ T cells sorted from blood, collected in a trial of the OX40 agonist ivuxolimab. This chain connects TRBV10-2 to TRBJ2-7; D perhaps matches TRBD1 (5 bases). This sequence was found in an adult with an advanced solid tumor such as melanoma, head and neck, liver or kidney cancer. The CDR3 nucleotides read TGCGCCAGCAGTGAACGGACGCAGGGCCCCTTCGAGCAGTACTTC. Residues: CASSERTQGPFEQYF.